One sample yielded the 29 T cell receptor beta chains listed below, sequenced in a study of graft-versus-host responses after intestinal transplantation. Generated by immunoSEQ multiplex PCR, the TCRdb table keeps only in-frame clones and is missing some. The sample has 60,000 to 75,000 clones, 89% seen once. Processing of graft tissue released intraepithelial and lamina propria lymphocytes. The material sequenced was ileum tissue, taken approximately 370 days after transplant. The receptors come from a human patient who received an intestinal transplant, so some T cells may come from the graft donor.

This chain's CDR3 is CASSFGSQETQYF. The CDR3 DNA follows: TGTGCCAGCAGCTTTGGCAGCCAAGAGACCCAGTACTTC. The chain couples TRBV11-2 to TRBJ2-5; D unclear. The V gene's germline CDR1 is SGHAT and CDR2 FQNNGV. This CDR3 has 13 amino acids. With 3 bases removed from V and 1 base from J, the gap between germline ends came to 6 bases.

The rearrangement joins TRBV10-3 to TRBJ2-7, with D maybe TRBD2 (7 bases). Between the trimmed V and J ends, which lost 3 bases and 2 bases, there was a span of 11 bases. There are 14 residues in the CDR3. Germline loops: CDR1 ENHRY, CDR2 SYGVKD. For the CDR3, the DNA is TGTGCCATCAGTGACAGGGGACTAACCTACGAGCAGTACTTC. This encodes CAISDRGLTYEQYF.

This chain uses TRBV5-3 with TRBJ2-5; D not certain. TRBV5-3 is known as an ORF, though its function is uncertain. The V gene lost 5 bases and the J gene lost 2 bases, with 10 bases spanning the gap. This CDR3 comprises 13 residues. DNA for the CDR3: TGTGCCAGAAGTTGCCTAGGACAAGAGACCCAGTACTTC. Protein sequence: CARSCLGQETQYF.

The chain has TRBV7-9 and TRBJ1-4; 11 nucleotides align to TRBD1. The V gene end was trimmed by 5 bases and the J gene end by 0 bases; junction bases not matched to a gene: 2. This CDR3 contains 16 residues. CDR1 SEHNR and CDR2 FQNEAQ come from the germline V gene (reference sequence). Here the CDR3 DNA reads TGTGCCAGCAGCCGGGGACAGGGGGCAACTAATGAAAAACTGTTTTTT. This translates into CASSRGQGATNEKLFF.

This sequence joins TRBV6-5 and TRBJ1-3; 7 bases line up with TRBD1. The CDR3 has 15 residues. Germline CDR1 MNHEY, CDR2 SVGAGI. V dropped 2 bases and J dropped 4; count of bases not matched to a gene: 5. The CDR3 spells CASSYRTGEGNTIYF. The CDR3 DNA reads TGTGCCAGCAGTTACCGCACAGGGGAAGGAAACACCATATATTTT.

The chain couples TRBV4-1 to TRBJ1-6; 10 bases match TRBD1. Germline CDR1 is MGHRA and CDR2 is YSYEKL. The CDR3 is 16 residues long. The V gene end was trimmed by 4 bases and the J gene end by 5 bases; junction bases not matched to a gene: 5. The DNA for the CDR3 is TGCGCCAGCAGCCGAACCGGGACAGGGGATAATTCACCCCTCCACTTT. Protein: CASSRTGTGDNSPLHF.

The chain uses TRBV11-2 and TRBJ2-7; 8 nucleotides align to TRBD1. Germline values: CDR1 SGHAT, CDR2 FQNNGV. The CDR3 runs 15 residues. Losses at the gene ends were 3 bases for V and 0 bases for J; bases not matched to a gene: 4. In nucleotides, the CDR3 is TGTGCCAGCAGCTTGGACAGGGCGATCTCCTACGAGCAGTACTTC. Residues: CASSLDRAISYEQYF.

The CDR3 DNA follows: TGTGCCAGCAGTTACTCCTGGCAGGGCCAAGAGACCCAGTACTTC. It translates to CASSYSWQGQETQYF. The chain employs TRBV6-5 and TRBJ2-5, with a tentative D call TRBD1 (5 bases). The V end lost 0 bases, the J end lost 1 base, and 9 bases lay between the germline ends. In germline, CDR1 is MNHEY, CDR2 SVGAGI. CDR3 length: 15 amino acids.

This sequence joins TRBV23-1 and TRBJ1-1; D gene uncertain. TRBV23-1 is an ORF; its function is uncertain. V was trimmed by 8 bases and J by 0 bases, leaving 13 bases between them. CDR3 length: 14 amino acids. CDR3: CASVYRTMNTEAFF. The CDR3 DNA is TGCGCCAGCGTTTACAGAACTATGAACACTGAAGCTTTCTTT.

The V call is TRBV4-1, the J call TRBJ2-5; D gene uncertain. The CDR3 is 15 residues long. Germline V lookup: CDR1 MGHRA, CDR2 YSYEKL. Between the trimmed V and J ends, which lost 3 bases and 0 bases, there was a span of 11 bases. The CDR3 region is CASSHPGLYQETQYF. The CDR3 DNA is TGCGCCAGCAGCCATCCCGGTTTGTACCAAGAGACCCAGTACTTC.

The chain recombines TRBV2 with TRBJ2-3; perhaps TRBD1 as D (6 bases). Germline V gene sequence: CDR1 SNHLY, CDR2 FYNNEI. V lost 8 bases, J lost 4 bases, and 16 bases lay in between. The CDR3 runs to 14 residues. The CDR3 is CASRLDGGPDTQYF. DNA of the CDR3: TGTGCCAGCCGGCTGGATGGGGGCCCAGATACGCAGTATTTT.

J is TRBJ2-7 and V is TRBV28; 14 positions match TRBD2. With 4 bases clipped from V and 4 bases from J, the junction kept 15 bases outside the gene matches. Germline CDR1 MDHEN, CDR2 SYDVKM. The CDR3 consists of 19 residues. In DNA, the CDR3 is TGTGCCAGCAGTTCCCGACAGACACCGGGACTAGCGGGAGTATACGAGCAGTACTTC. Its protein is CASSSRQTPGLAGVYEQYF.

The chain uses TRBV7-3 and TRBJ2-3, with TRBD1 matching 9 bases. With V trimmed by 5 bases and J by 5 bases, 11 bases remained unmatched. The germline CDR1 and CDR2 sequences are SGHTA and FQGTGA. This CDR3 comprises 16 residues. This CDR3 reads CASSQTTGGDGDTQYF. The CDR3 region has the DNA TGTGCCAGCAGCCAGACGACAGGGGGAGATGGAGATACGCAGTATTTT.

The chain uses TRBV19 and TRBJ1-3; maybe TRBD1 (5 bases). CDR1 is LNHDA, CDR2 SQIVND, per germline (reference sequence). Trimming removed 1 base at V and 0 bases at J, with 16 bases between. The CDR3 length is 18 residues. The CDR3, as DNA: TGTGCCAGTAGTATAGCCAAATCCTCACAGGTCTCTGGAAACACCATATATTTT. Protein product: CASSIAKSSQVSGNTIYF.

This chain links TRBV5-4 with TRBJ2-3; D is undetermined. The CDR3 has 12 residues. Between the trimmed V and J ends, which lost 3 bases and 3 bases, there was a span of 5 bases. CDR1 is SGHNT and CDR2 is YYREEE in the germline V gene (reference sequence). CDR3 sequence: CASSSWTDTQYF. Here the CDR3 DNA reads TGTGCCAGCAGCTCCTGGACAGATACGCAGTATTTT.

Written as DNA, the CDR3 is TGTGCCAGCAGCTTAACAGGGCATAATTCACCCCTCCACTTT. Translation gives CASSLTGHNSPLHF. The gene calls are TRBV7-3 and TRBJ1-6, with unresolved D. Germline CDR1 and CDR2: SGHTA and FQGTGA. V was shortened by 0 bases and J by 5 bases, with 5 bases between the two germline ends. This CDR3 is 14 amino acids long.

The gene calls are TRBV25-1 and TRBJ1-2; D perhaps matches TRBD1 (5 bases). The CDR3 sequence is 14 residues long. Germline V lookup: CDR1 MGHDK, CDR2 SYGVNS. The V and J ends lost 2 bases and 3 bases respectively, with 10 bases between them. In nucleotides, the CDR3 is TGTGCCAGCAGTGAAGGGGGGAGGCACTATGGCTACACCTTC. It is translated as CASSEGGRHYGYTF.

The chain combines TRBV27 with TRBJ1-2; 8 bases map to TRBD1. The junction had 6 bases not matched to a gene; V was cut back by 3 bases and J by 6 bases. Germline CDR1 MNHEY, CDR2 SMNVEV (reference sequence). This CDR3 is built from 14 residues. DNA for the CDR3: TGTGCCAGCAGTTTCACAGGGGGGTCGGATGGCTACACCTTC. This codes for CASSFTGGSDGYTF.

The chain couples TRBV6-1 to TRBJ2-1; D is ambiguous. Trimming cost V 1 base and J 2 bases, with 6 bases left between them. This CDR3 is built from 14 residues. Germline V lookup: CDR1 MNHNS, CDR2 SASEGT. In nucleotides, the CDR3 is TGTGCCAGCAGTGAAGGACTTACCTACAATGAGCAGTTCTTC. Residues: CASSEGLTYNEQFF.

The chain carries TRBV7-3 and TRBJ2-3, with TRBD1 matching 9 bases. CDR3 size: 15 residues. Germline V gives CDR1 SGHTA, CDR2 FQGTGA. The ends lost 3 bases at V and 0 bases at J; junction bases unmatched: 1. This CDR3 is CASSFGQGSTDTQYF. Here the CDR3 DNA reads TGTGCCAGCAGCTTCGGACAGGGGAGCACAGATACGCAGTATTTT.

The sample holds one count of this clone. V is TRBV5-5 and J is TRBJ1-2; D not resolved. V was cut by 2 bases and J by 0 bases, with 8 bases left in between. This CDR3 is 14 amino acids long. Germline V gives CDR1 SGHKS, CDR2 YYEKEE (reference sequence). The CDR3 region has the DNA TGTGCCAGCAGCTTAGAGGTAGCTAACTATGGCTACACCTTC. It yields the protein CASSLEVANYGYTF.

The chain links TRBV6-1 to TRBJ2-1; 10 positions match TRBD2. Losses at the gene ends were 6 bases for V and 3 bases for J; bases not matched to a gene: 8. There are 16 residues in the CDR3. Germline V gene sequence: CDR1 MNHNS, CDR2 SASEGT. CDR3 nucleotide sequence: TGTGCCAGCAGGGAATGGACTAGCGGCATCTACAATGAGCAGTTCTTC. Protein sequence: CASREWTSGIYNEQFF.

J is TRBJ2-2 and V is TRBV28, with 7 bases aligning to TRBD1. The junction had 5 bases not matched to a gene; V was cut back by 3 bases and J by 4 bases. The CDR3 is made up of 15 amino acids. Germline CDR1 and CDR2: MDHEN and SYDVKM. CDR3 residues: CASSFHAGGTGELFF. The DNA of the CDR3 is TGTGCCAGCAGTTTCCATGCAGGGGGCACCGGGGAGCTGTTTTTT.

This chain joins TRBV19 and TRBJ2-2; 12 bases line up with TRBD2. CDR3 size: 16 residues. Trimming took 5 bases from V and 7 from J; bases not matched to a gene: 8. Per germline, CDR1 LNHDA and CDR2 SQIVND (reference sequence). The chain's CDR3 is CASSPTTSGSSGELFF. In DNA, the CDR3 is TGTGCCAGTAGTCCGACGACTAGCGGGAGTAGCGGGGAGCTGTTTTTT.

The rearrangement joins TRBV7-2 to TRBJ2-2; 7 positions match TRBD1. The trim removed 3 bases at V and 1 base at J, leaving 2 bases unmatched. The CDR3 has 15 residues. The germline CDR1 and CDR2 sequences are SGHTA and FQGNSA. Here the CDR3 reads CASSFRTGNTGELFF. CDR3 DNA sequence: TGTGCCAGCAGCTTCCGGACAGGGAACACCGGGGAGCTGTTTTTT.

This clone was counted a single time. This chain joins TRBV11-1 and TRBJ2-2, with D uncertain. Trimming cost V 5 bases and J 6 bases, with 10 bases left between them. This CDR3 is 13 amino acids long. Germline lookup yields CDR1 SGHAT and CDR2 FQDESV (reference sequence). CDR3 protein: CASSRGWSGELFF. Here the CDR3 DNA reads TGTGCCAGCAGCCGTGGGTGGTCCGGGGAGCTGTTTTTT.

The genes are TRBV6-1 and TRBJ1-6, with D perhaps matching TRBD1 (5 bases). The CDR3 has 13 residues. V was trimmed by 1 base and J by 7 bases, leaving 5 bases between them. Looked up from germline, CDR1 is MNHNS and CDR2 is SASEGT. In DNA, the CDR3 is TGTGCCAGCAGTGAAGGGGGCAATTCACCCCTCCACTTT. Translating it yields CASSEGGNSPLHF.

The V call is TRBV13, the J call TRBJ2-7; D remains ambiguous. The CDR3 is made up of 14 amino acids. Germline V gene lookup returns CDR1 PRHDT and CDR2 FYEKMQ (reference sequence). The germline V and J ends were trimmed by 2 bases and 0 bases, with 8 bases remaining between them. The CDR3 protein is CASSLSPASYEQYF. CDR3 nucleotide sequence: TGTGCCAGCAGCTTAAGTCCGGCCTCCTACGAGCAGTACTTC.

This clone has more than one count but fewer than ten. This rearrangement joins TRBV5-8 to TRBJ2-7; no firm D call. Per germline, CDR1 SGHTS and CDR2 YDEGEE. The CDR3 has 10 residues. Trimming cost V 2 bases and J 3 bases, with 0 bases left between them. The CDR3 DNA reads TGTGCCAGCAGCTTCTACGAGCAGTACTTC. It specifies CASSFYEQYF.